One and the same sample provided the 24 T cell receptor beta chains below, sequenced in a study of blood T cell repertoires in COVID-19 (dated by TCRdb to 2018 to 2020). The method behind the library was the immunoSEQ multiplex PCR assay. The table was pulled from immuneACCESS by TCRdb, which kept in-frame rearrangements only. Such tables lose some clones; where checked, under half of the loss comes from unresolved V genes, and the rest has no known cause. Within this sample are 46,000 or so clones, with 88% of them counted one time only. Almost 8% of the sample is held by the ten biggest clonotypes. The specimen was peripheral blood. The receptors derive from a man in his forties or fifties with acute or convalescent COVID-19.

This clone has only a few counts. This chain uses TRBV9 with TRBJ2-2, with D perhaps TRBD1 (5 bases). V lost 0 bases and J 3 bases, leaving 9 bases between the germline ends. CDR3 length: 15 residues. The germline CDR1 and CDR2 sequences are SGDLS and YYNGEE. The CDR3 sequence is CASSVGQGYTGELFF. The CDR3 bases are TGTGCCAGCAGCGTAGGCCAGGGCTACACCGGGGAGCTGTTTTTT.

CDR3 sequence reads: CASSRTGQYQPQHF. DNA of the CDR3: TGTGCCAGCAGTCGGACAGGGCAGTATCAGCCCCAGCATTTT. J is TRBJ1-5 and V is TRBV6-6; 8 positions match TRBD1. Germline trimming cut 5 bases from V and 5 bases from J; bases unmatched to any gene: 5. The CDR3 is 14 amino acids. Germline loops: CDR1 MNHNY, CDR2 SVGAGI (reference sequence).

The CDR3 protein is CATSDTTKTSGSGDTQYF. CDR3 DNA sequence: TGTGCCACCAGTGATACCACAAAAACTAGCGGGAGCGGGGATACGCAGTATTTT. V is TRBV24-1 and J is TRBJ2-3; 11 bases match TRBD2. CDR3 length equals 18 residues. After removal of 3 bases from V and 6 bases from J, the junction contained 13 bases not matched to a gene. Germline V gene lookup returns CDR1 KGHDR and CDR2 SFDVKD.

The rearrangement links TRBV6-5 to TRBJ2-7; 9 bases map to TRBD1. In germline, CDR1 is MNHEY, CDR2 SVGAGI. CDR3 size: 15 residues. The trim removed 3 bases at V and 5 bases at J, leaving 8 bases unmatched. CDR3 sequence: CASSYIRTGDDEQYF. In DNA form, the CDR3 reads TGTGCCAGCAGTTATATAAGGACAGGGGATGACGAGCAGTACTTC.

The V gene is TRBV3-1 (or the pseudogene TRBV3-2), the J gene TRBJ1-2; 7 bases fit TRBD1. Germline-derived CDR1 and CDR2 are LGHDT and YNNKEL (reference sequence). The CDR3 is 14 residues long. The V and J ends lost 3 bases and 3 bases, in that order; junction bases with no gene match: 4. The CDR3 loop reads CASSHPGTDYGYTF. The CDR3, as DNA: TGTGCCAGCAGCCATCCCGGGACAGACTATGGCTACACCTTC.

This chain connects TRBV7-2 to TRBJ1-1, with D tentatively TRBD1 (6 bases). Germline values: CDR1 SGHTA, CDR2 FQGNSA. Trimming took off 4 bases at V and 2 bases at J, with 11 bases between the two ends. The CDR3 is made up of 14 amino acids. The CDR3 DNA reads as TGTGCCAGCAGCTCCCAGGGGTTAAACACTGAAGCTTTCTTT. Amino acids: CASSSQGLNTEAFF.

In this sample, this clone turned up a few times. This chain connects TRBV25-1 to TRBJ1-2; the D gene is possibly TRBD1 (5 bases). Germline V gene sequence: CDR1 MGHDK, CDR2 SYGVNS. The CDR3 covers 14 residues. V lost 2 bases to trimming and J lost 4 bases, with 11 bases between them. The CDR3 loop is CASSEKGAFYGYTF. The CDR3 bases are TGTGCCAGCAGTGAAAAAGGGGCCTTCTATGGCTACACCTTC.

This clone has more than one count but fewer than ten. This chain uses TRBV7-9 with TRBJ1-1; 7 nucleotides align to TRBD1. This CDR3 is 11 amino acids long. The J segment lost 8 bases and the V segment lost 4 bases, leaving 1 base of the junction unmatched. Germline CDR1 SEHNR, CDR2 FQNEAQ (reference sequence). CDR3 nucleotide sequence: TGTGCCAGCAGCTCAGGGGGGGAAGCTTTCTTT. Its protein product is CASSSGGEAFF.

The V and J genes are TRBV27 and TRBJ2-7; 9 bases are a match to TRBD2. The germline V gene has CDR1 MNHEY and CDR2 SMNVEV (reference sequence). V lost 0 bases, J lost 7 bases, and 4 bases stayed unmatched. CDR3 length equals 14 residues. This CDR3 is CASSLSAGGKEQYF. CDR3 bases: TGTGCCAGCAGTTTATCAGCGGGAGGTAAAGAGCAGTACTTC.

In DNA, the CDR3 is TGTGCCAGCAGTGATGGTGGGGGCTACTATGGCTACACCTTC. Its translation is CASSDGGGYYGYTF. The J gene is TRBJ1-2, the V gene TRBV2; D is possibly TRBD1 (6 bases). This CDR3 comprises 14 residues. Trimming removed 3 bases at V and 3 bases at J, with 11 bases between. Germline V gene data show CDR1 as SNHLY and CDR2 as FYNNEI.

This chain links TRBV4-1 with TRBJ2-2; tentatively, D is TRBD2 (5 bases). CDR3 length: 17 residues. Germline CDR1 reads MGHRA; CDR2 reads YSYEKL. Trimming stripped 0 bases from V and 2 bases from J, with 13 bases between. The CDR3 sequence: CASSQEGLALNTGELFF. CDR3 nucleotides: TGCGCCAGCAGCCAAGAGGGTCTAGCCCTTAACACCGGGGAGCTGTTTTTT.

The chain joins TRBV5-1 to TRBJ1-1; D unresolved. Trimming removed 4 bases at V and 1 base at J, with 17 bases between. Germline V CDR1 and CDR2: SGHRS, YFSETQ. CDR3 length equals 16 residues. CDR3 in amino acids: CASSPRPGGPNTEAFF. CDR3 nucleotides: TGCGCCAGCAGCCCTCGGCCTGGAGGGCCGAACACTGAAGCTTTCTTT.

The chain carries TRBV5-8 and TRBJ2-3, with D possibly TRBD2 on 6 matching bases. Trimming removed 7 bases from V and 1 base from J, with 16 bases in between. CDR3 size: 15 residues. CDR1 is SGHTS and CDR2 is YDEGEE in the germline V gene. Written as DNA, the CDR3 is TGTGCCAGCGGTCCGGAGGGCCGGCGCACAGATACGCAGTATTTT. Amino acids: CASGPEGRRTDTQYF. Full variable domain (outside the CDR3, taken from reference TRBV5-8 and TRBJ2-3): EAGVTQSPTHLIKTRGQQATLRCSPISGHTSVYWYQQALGLGLQFLLWYDEGEERNRGNFPPRFSGRQFPNYSSELNVNALELEDSALYLCASGPEGRRTDTQYFGPGTRLTVL.

This chain joins TRBV5-6 and TRBJ1-5; D remains unclear. The CDR3 runs to 15 residues. Germline V gene data show CDR1 as SGHDT and CDR2 as YYEEEE. Trimming removed 0 bases at V and 4 bases at J, with 11 bases between. The DNA of the CDR3 is TGTGCCAGCAGCTTGGCCGTTCTAGGTAATCAGCCCCAGCATTTT. Its translation: CASSLAVLGNQPQHF.

The chain joins TRBV19 to TRBJ1-4; D is uncertain. The CDR3 sequence is 15 residues long. The V end lost 4 bases, the J end lost 4 bases, and 13 bases lay between the germline ends. Germline CDR1 reads LNHDA; CDR2 reads SQIVND (reference sequence). The CDR3, as DNA: TGTGCCAGTAGTAATTGGAGGCAGAATAATGAAAAACTGTTTTTT. Residues: CASSNWRQNNEKLFF.

The V gene is TRBV18, the J gene TRBJ2-7; perhaps TRBD2 as D (6 bases). Trimming took 5 bases from V and 5 from J, leaving 10 bases between them. The germline V gene has CDR1 KGHSH and CDR2 LQKENI. The CDR3 consists of 12 residues. CDR3 sequence reads: CASSTGRNEQYF. The CDR3, as DNA: TGTGCCAGCTCAACGGGGAGGAACGAGCAGTACTTC.

The J gene is TRBJ2-1, the V gene TRBV3-1 (or the pseudogene TRBV3-2); 11 positions match TRBD2. The CDR3 totals 20 residues. Germline V gene lookup returns CDR1 LGHDT and CDR2 YNNKEL (reference sequence). V trimming: 3 bases; J trimming: 3 bases; junction bases outside the gene matches: 16. The CDR3 bases are TGTGCCAGCAGCCACCGCCCGGGACTAGCGGTCCTCGGAGACTACAATGAGCAGTTCTTC. This gives the protein CASSHRPGLAVLGDYNEQFF.

The chain uses TRBV3-1 (or the pseudogene TRBV3-2) and TRBJ2-4; 7 bases match TRBD1. V shed 1 base, J shed 6 bases, and the junction held 0 bases outside the gene matches. CDR1 is LGHDT, CDR2 YNNKEL, per germline (reference sequence). This CDR3 has 13 residues. The CDR3 region is CASSQGQGNIQYF. The CDR3 region has the DNA TGTGCCAGCAGCCAAGGACAGGGAAACATTCAGTACTTC.

V usage is TRBV28 and J usage is TRBJ2-1; D is perhaps TRBD1 (6 bases). Germline V gives CDR1 MDHEN, CDR2 SYDVKM. V lost 3 bases to trimming and J lost 12 bases, with 18 bases between them. The CDR3 covers 14 residues. CDR3 amino acids: CASSFGTWTHPQFF. CDR3 nucleotide sequence: TGTGCCAGCAGTTTTGGGACATGGACCCACCCGCAGTTCTTC.

V gene TRBV28 combines with J gene TRBJ1-4; D uncertain. V was pared by 6 bases and J by 5 bases, with 4 bases between. Germline V gene sequence: CDR1 MDHEN, CDR2 SYDVKM. The CDR3 sequence is 11 residues long. CDR3 DNA: TGTGCCAGCAGCGTAAATGAAAAACTGTTTTTT. This codes for CASSVNEKLFF.

This clone was detected once. The genes are TRBV9 and TRBJ2-3; the D is unclear. Trimming removed 0 bases at V and 3 bases at J, with 8 bases between. In germline, CDR1 is SGDLS, CDR2 YYNGEE. The CDR3 covers 14 residues. CDR3 nucleotides: TGTGCCAGCAGCGTAGGACAACTGACAGATACGCAGTATTTT. This gives the protein CASSVGQLTDTQYF.

In this sample, this clone turned up once. The V call is TRBV5-1, the J call TRBJ2-7; D may be TRBD2 (6 bases). Germline-derived CDR1 and CDR2 are SGHRS and YFSETQ. V was trimmed by 0 bases and J by 5 bases, leaving 15 bases between them. CDR3 length: 15 residues. The CDR3 nucleotides read TGCGCCAGCAGCTTGGGCGGGGACTGGAGGAACGAGCAGTACTTC. It codes for CASSLGGDWRNEQYF.

The chain has TRBV18 and TRBJ2-1; D not resolved. Between the trimmed V and J ends, which lost 5 bases and 9 bases, there was a span of 8 bases. The germline CDR1 and CDR2 sequences are KGHSH and LQKENI. The CDR3 contains 11 residues. The CDR3 bases are TGTGCCAGCTCAGTAGCTTTTGAGCAGTTCTTC. It translates to CASSVAFEQFF. The complete variable domain, with remaining parts taken from reference TRBV18 and TRBJ2-1, reads NAGVMQNPRHLVRRRGQEARLRCSPMKGHSHVYWYRQLPEEGLKFMVYLQKENIIDESGMPKERFSAEFPKEGPSILRIQQVVRGDSAAYFCASSVAFEQFFGPGTRLTVL.

V is TRBV15 and J is TRBJ2-2; 8 positions agree with TRBD1. CDR1 LNHNV and CDR2 YYDKDF come from the germline V gene (reference sequence). V lost 0 bases to trimming and J lost 1 base; unmatched junction nucleotides: 4. The length of the CDR3 is 17 residues. The CDR3 sequence: CATSREYGQGNTGELFF. The CDR3 nucleotides read TGTGCCACCAGCAGAGAGTACGGACAGGGGAACACCGGGGAGCTGTTTTTT. Variable domain in full (rest from reference TRBV15 and TRBJ2-2): DAMVIQNPRYQVTQFGKPVTLSCSQTLNHNVMYWYQQKSSQAPKLLFHYYDKDFNNEADTPDNFQSRRPNTSFCFLDIRSPGLGDTAMYLCATSREYGQGNTGELFFGEGSRLTVL.